The 18 T cell receptor beta chains given below trace back to one sample, sequenced in a study of blood T cell repertoires in COVID-19 (dated by TCRdb to the early 2020s). The receptor library was made with the immunoSEQ multiplex PCR assay. Here the immuneACCESS table is served through TCRdb, limited to in-frame sequences with V and J called. Missing clones are a known gap in these copies; in checked studies unresolved V genes cover under half, and the rest lacks a known reason. In all, the sample holds about 89,000 clones, and less than 85% of those were seen once. Over 15% of the sample rests with the top ten. Specimen: peripheral blood. These receptors all stem from a woman older than 75 with acute or convalescent COVID-19.

The chain uses TRBV7-6 and TRBJ2-1, with TRBD1 matching 7 bases. The trim removed 3 bases at V and 2 bases at J, leaving 4 bases unmatched. This CDR3 is built from 15 residues. From germline, CDR1 is SGHVS and CDR2 FNYEAQ. CDR3 region: CASSFGQETYNEQFF. Here the CDR3 DNA reads TGTGCCAGCAGCTTCGGACAGGAGACCTACAATGAGCAGTTCTTC.

The chain employs TRBV2 and TRBJ2-2; TRBD1 agrees at 7 bases. This CDR3 has 17 amino acids. Germline CDR1 is SNHLY and CDR2 is FYNNEI. J lost 3 bases, V lost 1 base, and 8 bases had no gene match. The DNA for the CDR3 is TGTGCCAGCAGTGAAGAGGCACCGACAGGGCACACCGGGGAGCTGTTTTTT. Protein: CASSEEAPTGHTGELFF.

This clone was counted a single time. DNA for the CDR3: TGCGCCAGCAGCTTGGACAGGGGGGGTCTACAAGAGACCCAGTACTTC. This translates into CASSLDRGGLQETQYF. The V and J genes are TRBV5-1 and TRBJ2-5, with a tentative D call TRBD1 (8 bases). CDR3 length: 16 residues. Germline assignment: CDR1 SGHRS and CDR2 YFSETQ. Between the trimmed V and J ends, which lost 0 bases and 2 bases, there was a span of 14 bases.

This chain connects TRBV12-3 or TRBV12-4 to TRBJ1-1; D is undetermined. Trimming removed 1 base from V and 1 base from J, with 4 bases in between. The CDR3 loop spans 13 amino acids. In DNA, the CDR3 is TGTGCCAGCAGTTTAGGCGGGAACACTGAAGCTTTCTTT. Amino acids: CASSLGGNTEAFF.

The table lists this clone with a few counts. J is TRBJ1-2 and V is TRBV5-1; 8 bases agree with TRBD1. CDR3 size: 16 residues. V trimming: 0 bases; J trimming: 4 bases; junction bases outside the gene matches: 8. CDR1 SGHRS and CDR2 YFSETQ come from the germline V gene. CDR3 sequence reads: CASSLAGGANGYGYTF. The CDR3 nucleotides are TGCGCCAGCAGCTTGGCAGGGGGCGCGAATGGCTATGGCTACACCTTC.

The rearrangement joins TRBV5-5 to TRBJ2-7, with TRBD2 matching 7 bases. Germline V gives CDR1 SGHKS, CDR2 YYEKEE (reference sequence). The CDR3 is 15 amino acids. After removal of 4 bases from V and 3 bases from J, the junction contained 10 bases not matched to a gene. The CDR3 is CASSREWLAVYEQYF. The CDR3 nucleotides read TGTGCCAGCAGCCGCGAATGGCTAGCGGTCTACGAGCAGTACTTC.

The J gene is TRBJ1-1, the V gene TRBV5-4; no clear D. The CDR3 is 12 amino acids. V was shortened by 1 base and J by 6 bases, with 7 bases between the two germline ends. Germline V gives CDR1 SGHNT, CDR2 YYREEE (reference sequence). In nucleotides, the CDR3 is TGTGCCAGCAGCTTGTTCTCGGCTGAAGCTTTCTTT. The encoded protein is CASSLFSAEAFF. Drawing the rest from reference TRBV5-4 and TRBJ1-1, the complete variable domain is ETGVTQSPTHLIKTRGQQVTLRCSSQSGHNTVSWYQQALGQGPQFIFQYYREEENGRGNFPPRFSGLQFPNYSSELNVNALELDDSALYLCASSLFSAEAFFGQGTRLTVV.

This clone was observed a single time. V usage is TRBV30 and J usage is TRBJ2-6; tentatively, D is TRBD2 (5 bases). The CDR3 has 21 residues. Germline V gives CDR1 GTSNPN, CDR2 SVGIG (reference sequence). V gave up 2 bases and J gave up 1 base, with 27 bases separating them. The chain's CDR3 is CAWSSTRSFSLLSSGANVLTF. The CDR3 DNA reads as TGTGCCTGGAGTTCAACTAGATCTTTTTCCTTGCTGTCGTCTGGGGCCAACGTCCTGACTTTC. The whole variable domain, filled in from reference TRBV30 and TRBJ2-6, reads SQTIHQWPATLVQPVGSPLSLECTVEGTSNPNLYWYRQAAGRGLQLLFYSVGIGQISSEVPQNLSASRPQDRQFILSSKKLLLSDSGFYLCAWSSTRSFSLLSSGANVLTFGAGSRLTVL.

The chain has TRBV9 and TRBJ2-7; 8 positions agree with TRBD1. In germline, CDR1 is SGDLS, CDR2 YYNGEE. The trim removed 4 bases at V and 6 bases at J, leaving 12 bases unmatched. This CDR3 has 15 amino acids. Here the CDR3 DNA reads TGTGCCAGCAGCCCCAACCCCCAGGGGGCAGGCGAGCAGTACTTC. Protein product: CASSPNPQGAGEQYF.

The CDR3 DNA reads TGTGCCAGCAGTTCACTAGCGGGGGGAGTCGGGGAGCTGTTTTTT. It yields the protein CASSSLAGGVGELFF. The chain links TRBV6-5 to TRBJ2-2, with 12 bases that match TRBD2. Per germline, CDR1 MNHEY and CDR2 SVGAGI. The CDR3 covers 15 residues. V was clipped by 4 bases and J by 7 bases; unmatched bases: 4.

The chain uses TRBV6-5 and TRBJ2-7; 9 bases agree with TRBD1. Losses at the gene ends were 7 bases for V and 5 bases for J; bases not matched to a gene: 9. Germline CDR1 reads MNHEY; CDR2 reads SVGAGI. This CDR3 has 14 amino acids. The DNA of the CDR3 is TGTGCCAGCACCCCCGGACAGGGGAGCGACGAGCAGTACTTC. It translates to CASTPGQGSDEQYF.

CDR3 amino acids: CASSSLTGGNTEAFF. CDR3 sequence (DNA): TGTGCCAGCAGCTCCCTGACAGGGGGAAACACTGAAGCTTTCTTT. The chain recombines TRBV5-6 with TRBJ1-1, with 9 nucleotides matching TRBD1. V dropped 3 bases and J dropped 2; count of bases not matched to a gene: 5. The V gene's germline CDR1 is SGHDT and CDR2 YYEEEE. The CDR3 is made up of 15 amino acids.

The genes are TRBV9 and TRBJ2-3, with a tentative D call TRBD1 (7 bases). Germline V gene data show CDR1 as SGDLS and CDR2 as YYNGEE. The ends were cut back, 3 bases at V and 5 bases at J, with 19 bases in the middle. The CDR3 extends over 16 amino acids. In DNA, the CDR3 is TGTGCCAGCAGCGCCCGGGGGCAGGGGGTAATAGATACGCAGTATTTT. It is translated as CASSARGQGVIDTQYF.

The chain employs TRBV3-1 (or the pseudogene TRBV3-2) and TRBJ1-2, with 7 bases matching TRBD1. Trimming took 1 base from V and 2 from J; bases not matched to a gene: 10. Germline CDR1 is LGHDT and CDR2 is YNNKEL (reference sequence). This CDR3 is 17 amino acids long. This CDR3 reads CASSQGGRQGPNYGYTF. The CDR3 DNA follows: TGTGCCAGCAGCCAAGGGGGCAGACAGGGCCCCAACTATGGCTACACCTTC.

V and J are TRBV7-8 and TRBJ1-1; 7 nucleotides agree with TRBD1. The CDR3 loop spans 14 amino acids. Germline CDR1 and CDR2: SGHVS and FQNEAQ. With V trimmed by 1 base and J by 5 bases, 4 bases remained unmatched. CDR3 in amino acids: CASSLEDRVTEAFF. In DNA, the CDR3 is TGTGCCAGCAGCTTAGAAGACAGGGTTACTGAAGCTTTCTTT.

The rearrangement uses TRBV12-3 or TRBV12-4 and TRBJ2-3, with a possible D match to TRBD1 (6 bases). The V and J ends lost 6 bases and 6 bases respectively, with 13 bases between them. The CDR3 has 13 residues. The CDR3 DNA sequence: TGTGCCAGCAGCAGGACAGACCGGGATACGCAGTATTTT. Translation gives CASSRTDRDTQYF.

The chain joins TRBV11-2 to TRBJ2-5, with 15 bases fitting TRBD2. Germline V gives CDR1 SGHAT, CDR2 FQNNGV. CDR3 length equals 16 residues. V lost 3 bases, J lost 2 bases, and 1 base stayed unmatched. The CDR3 loop reads CASSLGLAGGQETQYF. CDR3 in DNA: TGTGCCAGCAGCTTGGGACTAGCGGGGGGACAAGAGACCCAGTACTTC.

V and J are TRBV10-3 and TRBJ2-1, with 15 positions matching TRBD2. V lost 6 bases to trimming and J lost 1 base; unmatched junction nucleotides: 4. CDR1 and CDR2 from the germline V gene are ENHRY and SYGVKD. This CDR3 region has 17 residues. CDR3 sequence: CAIRPGLAGGSYNEQFF. CDR3 coding DNA: TGTGCCATCAGGCCGGGACTAGCGGGAGGTTCCTACAATGAGCAGTTCTTC.